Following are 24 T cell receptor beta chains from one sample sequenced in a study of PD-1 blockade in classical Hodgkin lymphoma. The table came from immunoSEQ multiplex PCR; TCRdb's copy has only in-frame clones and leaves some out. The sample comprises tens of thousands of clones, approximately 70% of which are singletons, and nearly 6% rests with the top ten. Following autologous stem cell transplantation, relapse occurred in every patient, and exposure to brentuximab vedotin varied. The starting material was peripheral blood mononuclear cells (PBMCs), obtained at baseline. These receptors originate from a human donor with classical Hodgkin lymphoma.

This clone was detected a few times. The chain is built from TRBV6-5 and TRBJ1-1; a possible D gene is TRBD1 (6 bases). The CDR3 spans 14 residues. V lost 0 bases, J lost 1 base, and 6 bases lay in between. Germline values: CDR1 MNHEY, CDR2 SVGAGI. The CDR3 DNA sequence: TGTGCCAGCAGTTACTCGGGGGCGAACACTGAAGCTTTCTTT. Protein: CASSYSGANTEAFF.

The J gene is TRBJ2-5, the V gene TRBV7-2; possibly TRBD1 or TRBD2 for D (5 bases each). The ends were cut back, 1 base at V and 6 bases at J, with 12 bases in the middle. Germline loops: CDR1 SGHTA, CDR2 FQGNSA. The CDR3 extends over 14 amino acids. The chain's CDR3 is CASSLDGTRKTQYF. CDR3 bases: TGTGCCAGCAGCTTAGACGGGACCCGGAAGACCCAGTACTTC.

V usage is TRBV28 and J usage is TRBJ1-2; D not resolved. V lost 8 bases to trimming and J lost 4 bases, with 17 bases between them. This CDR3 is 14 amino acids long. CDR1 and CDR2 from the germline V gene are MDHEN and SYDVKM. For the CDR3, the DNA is TGTGCCAGCCGCTGGTCCGGGTCTGGCTATGGCTACACCTTC. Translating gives CASRWSGSGYGYTF.

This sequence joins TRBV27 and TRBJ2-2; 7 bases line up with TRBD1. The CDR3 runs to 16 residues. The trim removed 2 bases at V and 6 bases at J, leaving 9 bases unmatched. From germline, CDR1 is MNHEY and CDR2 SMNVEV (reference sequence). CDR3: CASSLIGGASPGELFF. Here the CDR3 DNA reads TGTGCCAGCAGTTTAATAGGGGGCGCGTCCCCCGGGGAGCTGTTTTTT.

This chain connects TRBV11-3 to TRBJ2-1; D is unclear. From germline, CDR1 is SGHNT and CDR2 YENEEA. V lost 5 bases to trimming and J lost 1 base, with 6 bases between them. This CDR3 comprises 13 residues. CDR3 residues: CASSGESYNEQFF. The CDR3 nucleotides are TGTGCCAGCAGCGGGGAATCCTACAATGAGCAGTTCTTC.

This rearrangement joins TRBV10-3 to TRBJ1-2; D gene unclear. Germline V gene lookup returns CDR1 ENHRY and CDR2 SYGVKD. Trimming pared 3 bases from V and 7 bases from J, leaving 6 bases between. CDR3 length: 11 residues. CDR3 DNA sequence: TGTGCCATCAGTGATAGTGGTGGCTACACCTTC. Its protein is CAISDSGGYTF.

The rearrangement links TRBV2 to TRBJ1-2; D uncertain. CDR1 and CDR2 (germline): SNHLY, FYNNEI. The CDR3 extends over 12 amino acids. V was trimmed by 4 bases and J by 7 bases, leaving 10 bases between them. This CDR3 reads CASSGRLRGYTF. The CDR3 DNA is TGTGCCAGCAGTGGAAGGTTACGTGGCTACACCTTC.

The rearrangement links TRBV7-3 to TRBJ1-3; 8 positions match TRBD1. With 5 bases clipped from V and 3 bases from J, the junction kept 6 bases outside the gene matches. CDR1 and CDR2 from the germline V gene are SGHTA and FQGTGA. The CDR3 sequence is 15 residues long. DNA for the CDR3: TGTGCCAGCAGCGCAGTTACAGGGGGTGGAAACACCATATATTTT. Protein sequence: CASSAVTGGGNTIYF.

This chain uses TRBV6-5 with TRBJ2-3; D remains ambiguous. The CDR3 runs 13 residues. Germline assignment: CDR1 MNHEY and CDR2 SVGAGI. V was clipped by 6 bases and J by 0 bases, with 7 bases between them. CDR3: CASSLQSTDTQYF. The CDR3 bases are TGTGCCAGCAGCTTACAGAGCACAGATACGCAGTATTTT.

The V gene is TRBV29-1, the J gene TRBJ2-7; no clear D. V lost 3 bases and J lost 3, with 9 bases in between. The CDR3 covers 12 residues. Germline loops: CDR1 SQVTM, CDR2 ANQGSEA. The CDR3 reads CSVESADYEQYF. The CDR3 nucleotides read TGCAGCGTTGAGTCGGCGGACTACGAGCAGTACTTC.

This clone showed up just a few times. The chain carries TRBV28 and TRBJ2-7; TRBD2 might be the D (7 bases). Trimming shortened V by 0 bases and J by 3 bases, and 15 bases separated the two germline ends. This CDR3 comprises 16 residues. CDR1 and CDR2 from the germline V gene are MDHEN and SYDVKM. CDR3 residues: CASSLWRGRHGYEQYF. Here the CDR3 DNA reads TGTGCCAGCAGTTTATGGCGGGGGCGCCATGGCTACGAGCAGTACTTC.

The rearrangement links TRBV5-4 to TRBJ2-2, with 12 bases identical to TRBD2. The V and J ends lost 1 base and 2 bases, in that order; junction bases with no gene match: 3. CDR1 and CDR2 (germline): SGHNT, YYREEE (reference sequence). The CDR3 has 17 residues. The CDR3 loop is CASSLLLAGGNTGELFF. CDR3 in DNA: TGTGCCAGCAGCTTGTTACTAGCGGGGGGAAACACCGGGGAGCTGTTTTTT.

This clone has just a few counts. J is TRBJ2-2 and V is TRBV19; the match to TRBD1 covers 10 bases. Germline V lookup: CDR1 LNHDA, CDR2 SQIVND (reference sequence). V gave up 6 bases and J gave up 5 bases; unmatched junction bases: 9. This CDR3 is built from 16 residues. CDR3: CASRLPGTGATGELFF. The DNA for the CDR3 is TGTGCCAGTAGGCTCCCCGGGACAGGGGCAACCGGGGAGCTGTTTTTT.

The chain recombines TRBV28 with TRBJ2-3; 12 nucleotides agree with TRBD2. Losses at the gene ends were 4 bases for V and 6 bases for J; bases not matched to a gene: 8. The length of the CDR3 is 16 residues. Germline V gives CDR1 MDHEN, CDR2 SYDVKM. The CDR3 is CASSSTSGGSPDTQYF. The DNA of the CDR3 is TGTGCCAGCAGTTCGACTAGCGGGGGTTCCCCTGATACGCAGTATTTT.

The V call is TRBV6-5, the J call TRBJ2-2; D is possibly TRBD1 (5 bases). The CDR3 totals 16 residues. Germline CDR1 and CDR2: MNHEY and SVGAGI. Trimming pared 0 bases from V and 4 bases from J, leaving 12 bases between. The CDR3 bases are TGTGCCAGCAGTTACTCGGGGCTAGAGCCCACCGGGGAGCTGTTTTTT. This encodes CASSYSGLEPTGELFF.

CDR3 in amino acids: CASSLAGAGGITDTQYF. DNA of the CDR3: TGTGCCAGCAGCTTAGCGGGGGCGGGAGGGATCACAGATACGCAGTATTTT. The chain uses TRBV7-2 and TRBJ2-3; TRBD2 matches 9 bases. Per germline, CDR1 SGHTA and CDR2 FQGNSA. The CDR3 consists of 17 residues. Trimming cost V 0 bases and J 2 bases; bases outside gene matches: 6.

The CDR3 loop reads CASSYSEATFYGYTF. The CDR3 nucleotides read TGTGCCAGCAGTTACTCGGAGGCCACCTTCTATGGCTACACCTTC. This chain links TRBV6-6 with TRBJ1-2; D call uncertain. CDR1 and CDR2 from the germline V gene are MNHNY and SVGAGI (reference sequence). The V gene lost 0 bases and the J gene lost 4 bases, with 12 bases spanning the gap. This CDR3 comprises 15 residues.

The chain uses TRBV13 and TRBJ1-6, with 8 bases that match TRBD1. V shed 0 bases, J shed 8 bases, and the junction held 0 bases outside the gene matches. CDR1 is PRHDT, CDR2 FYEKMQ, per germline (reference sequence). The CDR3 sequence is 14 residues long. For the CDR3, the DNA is TGTGCCAGCAGCTTAGGGGACAGGGATTCACCCCTCCACTTT. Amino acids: CASSLGDRDSPLHF. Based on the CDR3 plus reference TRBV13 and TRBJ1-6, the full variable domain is AAGVIQSPRHLIKEKRETATLKCYPIPRHDTVYWYQQGPGQDPQFLISFYEKMQSDKGSIPDRFSAQQFSDYHSELNMSSLELGDSALYFCASSLGDRDSPLHFGNGTRLTVT.

DNA for the CDR3: TGTGCCAGCAGCCACGGCAACCGGGACGGACAAATTAACGTGCATTTT. It yields the protein CASSHGNRDGQINVHF. The chain combines TRBV4-2 with TRBJ1-5; maybe TRBD1 (5 bases). The V gene lost 3 bases and the J gene lost 15 bases, with 27 bases spanning the gap. The CDR3 consists of 16 residues. Germline assignment: CDR1 LGHNA and CDR2 YNFKEQ.

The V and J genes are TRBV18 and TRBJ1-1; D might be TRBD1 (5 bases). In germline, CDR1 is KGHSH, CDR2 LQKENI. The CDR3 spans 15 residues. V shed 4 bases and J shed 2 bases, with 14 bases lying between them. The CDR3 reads CASSRTGQGNTEAFF. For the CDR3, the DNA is TGTGCCAGCTCACGGACGGGTCAGGGAAACACTGAAGCTTTCTTT.

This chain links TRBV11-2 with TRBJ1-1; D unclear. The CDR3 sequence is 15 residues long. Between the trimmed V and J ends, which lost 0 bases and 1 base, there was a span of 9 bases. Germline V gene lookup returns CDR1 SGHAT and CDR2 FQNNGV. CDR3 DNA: TGTGCCAGCAGCTTAGATCCAGGTTCGAACACTGAAGCTTTCTTT. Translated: CASSLDPGSNTEAFF.

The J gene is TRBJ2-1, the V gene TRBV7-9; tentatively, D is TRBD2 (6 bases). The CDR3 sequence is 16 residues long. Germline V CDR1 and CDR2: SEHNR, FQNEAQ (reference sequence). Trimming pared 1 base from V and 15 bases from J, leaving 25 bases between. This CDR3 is CASSLGGVKDRDLRFF. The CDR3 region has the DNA TGTGCCAGCAGCTTAGGTGGTGTTAAGGACCGGGACTTGAGGTTCTTC. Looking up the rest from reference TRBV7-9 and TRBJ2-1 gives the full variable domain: DTGVSQNPRHKITKRGQNVTFRCDPISEHNRLYWYRQTLGQGPEFLTYFQNEAQLEKSRLLSDRFSAERPKGSFSTLEIQRTEQGDSAMYLCASSLGGVKDRDLRFFGPGTRLTVL.

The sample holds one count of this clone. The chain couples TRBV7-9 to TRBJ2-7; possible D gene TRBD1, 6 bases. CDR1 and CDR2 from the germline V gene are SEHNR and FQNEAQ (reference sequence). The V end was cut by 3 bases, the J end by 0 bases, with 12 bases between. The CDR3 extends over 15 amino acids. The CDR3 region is CASSFYREPSYEQYF. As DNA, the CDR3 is TGTGCCAGCAGCTTTTACAGGGAACCCTCCTACGAGCAGTACTTC.

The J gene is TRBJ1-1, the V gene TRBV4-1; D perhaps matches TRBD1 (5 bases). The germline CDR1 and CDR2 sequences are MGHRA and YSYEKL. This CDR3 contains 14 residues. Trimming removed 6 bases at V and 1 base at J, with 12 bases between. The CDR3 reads CASRGTLRNTEAFF. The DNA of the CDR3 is TGCGCCAGCAGAGGGACTCTCAGGAACACTGAAGCTTTCTTT.